The 22 T cell receptor beta chains in this list originate from one sample, sequenced in a study of T cells after yellow fever vaccination. From the 5' RACE reads, TCRdb called clonotypes with MiXCR, one entry per CDR3 protein. Here the sample spans just under 600,000 distinct CDR3 sequences, approximately 12% being singletons. The sequencing used PBMCs, collected on the day of the yellow fever booster vaccination. The receptor source for this set is a man aged 25-45 years who received the YFV17D yellow fever vaccine.

This CDR3 is CASSIRDIGQPQHF. For the CDR3, the DNA is TGTGCCAGTAGTATCCGGGACATCGGGCAGCCCCAGCATTTT. This chain connects TRBV19 to TRBJ1-5, with a weak D call TRBD1 (6 bases). The V end was cut by 3 bases, the J end by 7 bases, with 13 bases between. CDR3 length: 14 amino acids. Germline CDR1 LNHDA, CDR2 SQIVND (reference sequence).

This clonotype was observed a handful of times. The chain is built from TRBV7-9 and TRBJ2-1; D gene unclear. The CDR3 sequence is 12 residues long. Trimming pared 6 bases from V and 8 bases from J, leaving 11 bases between. Germline V lookup: CDR1 SEHNR, CDR2 FQNEAQ (reference sequence). The chain's CDR3 is CASSSPWDEQFF. CDR3 sequence (DNA): TGTGCCAGCAGTTCCCCTTGGGATGAGCAGTTCTTC.

This clonotype showed up just a few times. V usage is TRBV4-3 and J usage is TRBJ2-1; D call uncertain. With 0 bases removed from V and 3 bases from J, the gap between germline ends came to 9 bases. The germline V gene has CDR1 LGHNA and CDR2 YSLEER. The CDR3 has 15 residues. CDR3 protein: CASSQDLVVYNEQFF. The CDR3 DNA reads as TGCGCCAGCAGCCAAGATCTCGTGGTCTACAATGAGCAGTTCTTC.

Ten or more counts support this clonotype. At one end, the junction sequence differs from germline, possibly due to a read error. The gene calls are TRBV5-1 and TRBJ2-1; 7 bases fit TRBD2. The CDR3 length is 15 residues. Germline CDR1 is SGHRS and CDR2 is YFSETQ. DNA of the CDR3: TGTGCCAGCAGCTCCGGCGGGAGCTCCTACAATGAGCAGTTCTTC. This sequence encodes CASSSGGSSYNEQFF.

In this sample, this clonotype turned up a few times. The chain links TRBV20-1 to TRBJ2-1; 7 positions match TRBD2. The J segment lost 4 bases and the V segment lost 3 bases, leaving 9 bases of the junction unmatched. CDR1 DFQATT and CDR2 SNEGSKA come from the germline V gene (reference sequence). CDR3 length equals 15 residues. The CDR3 coding sequence is TGCAGTGCTAGTAGCTCGGCTAGCGGATACAATGAGCAGTTCTTC. It yields the protein CSASSSASGYNEQFF.

This clonotype was seen just once. The chain combines TRBV12-3 or TRBV12-4 with TRBJ1-6; D perhaps matches TRBD1 (6 bases). V lost 8 bases and J lost 10, with 15 bases in between. This CDR3 has 13 amino acids. This CDR3 reads CASGGGLRSPLHF. CDR3 in DNA: TGTGCCAGCGGGGGGGGGCTAAGATCACCCCTCCACTTT.

V usage is TRBV3-1 and J usage is TRBJ1-1; D remains ambiguous. V was cut by 10 bases and J by 1 base, with 19 bases left in between. CDR3 length: 15 residues. Germline-derived CDR1 and CDR2 are LGHDT and YNNKEL (reference sequence). CDR3 sequence: CATTQGWAKNTEAFF. CDR3 DNA sequence: TGTGCCACCACCCAAGGCTGGGCCAAGAACACTGAAGCTTTCTTT.

There are a few counts of this clonotype. The chain employs TRBV10-3 and TRBJ2-1; D gene ambiguous. Deletions cut 0 bases from V and 8 bases from J, with 11 bases between. The germline V gene encodes CDR1 ENHRY and CDR2 SYGVKD. The CDR3 sequence is 14 residues long. The CDR3, as DNA: TGTGCCATCAGTGAGTCCCTGTCCGGGCATGAGCAGTTCTTC. Translated: CAISESLSGHEQFF.

This clonotype came up many times. The CDR3 sequence is CASRVLDPNSYEQYF. Here the CDR3 DNA reads TGCGCCAGCCGGGTCTTGGATCCTAACTCCTACGAGCAGTACTTC. The chain links TRBV5-1 to TRBJ2-7; D gene unclear. This CDR3 region has 15 residues. CDR1 SGHRS and CDR2 YFSETQ come from the germline V gene. Trimming removed 7 bases at V and 0 bases at J, with 17 bases between. Variable domain in full (rest from reference TRBV5-1 and TRBJ2-7): KAGVTQTPRYLIKTRGQQVTLSCSPISGHRSVSWYQQTPGQGLQFLFEYFSETQRNKGNFPGRFSGRQFSNSRSEMNVSTLELGDSALYLCASRVLDPNSYEQYFGPGTRLTVT.

The chain combines TRBV28 with TRBJ2-7, with 7 nucleotides matching TRBD2. The length of the CDR3 is 15 residues. Germline trimming cut 5 bases from V and 3 bases from J; bases unmatched to any gene: 10. The germline CDR1 and CDR2 sequences are MDHEN and SYDVKM. This CDR3 is CASSNLTREGYEQYF. As DNA, the CDR3 is TGTGCCAGCAGTAACCTGACTAGGGAGGGCTACGAGCAGTACTTC.

The J gene is TRBJ1-6, the V gene TRBV20-1; D gene ambiguous. Between the trimmed V and J ends, which lost 6 bases and 2 bases, there was a span of 11 bases. Germline CDR1 reads DFQATT; CDR2 reads SNEGSKA (reference sequence). The CDR3 extends over 14 amino acids. This CDR3 is CSANFATYNSPLHF. Here the CDR3 DNA reads TGCAGTGCCAACTTTGCTACCTATAATTCACCCCTCCACTTT.

V gene TRBV20-1 combines with J gene TRBJ2-1; the D call may be TRBD1 or TRBD2 (6 bases each). This CDR3 is 15 amino acids long. Germline CDR1 reads DFQATT; CDR2 reads SNEGSKA (reference sequence). Trimming took off 1 base at V and 12 bases at J, with 22 bases between the two ends. The CDR3 DNA reads TGCAGTGCTAGAGTATCGGGACAACGCACGGAGGGGCAGTTCTTC. Translating gives CSARVSGQRTEGQFF.

This clonotype was observed a handful of times. The rearrangement uses TRBV6-7 and TRBJ1-2; 7 bases match TRBD1. TRBV6-7 is assigned to the ORF class and has an uncertain function. V shed 9 bases and J 2 bases; nucleotides not matched to a gene: 12. The CDR3 is made up of 15 amino acids. As DNA, the CDR3 is TGTGCCAGTTTTAGATTTGAGGGGGCGAACTATGGCTACACCTTC. Its translation: CASFRFEGANYGYTF.

This clonotype showed up just a few times. This sequence joins TRBV28 and TRBJ1-1; no firm D call. The CDR3 totals 15 residues. V lost 3 bases and J 1 base, leaving 12 bases between the germline ends. CDR1 and CDR2 (germline): MDHEN, SYDVKM. CDR3 amino acids: CASSFRIVKNTEAFF. The CDR3 coding sequence is TGTGCCAGCAGTTTCCGGATCGTTAAGAACACTGAAGCTTTCTTT.

The chain is built from TRBV12-3 or TRBV12-4 and TRBJ1-6, with D perhaps matching TRBD1 (6 bases). V lost 5 bases and J 8 bases, leaving 19 bases between the germline ends. The CDR3 runs 16 residues. The CDR3 DNA follows: TGTGCCAGCAGTCCTAGGGGGGGGGCAAGGGATTCACCCCTCCACTTT. Its translation is CASSPRGGARDSPLHF.

As regards this clonotype: A junction end diverges from the germline sequence, so it may reflect a read error. The chain carries TRBV11-2 and TRBJ2-3; no firm D call. CDR1 and CDR2 from the germline V gene are SGHAT and FQNNGV. This CDR3 is 12 amino acids long. CDR3 amino acids: CSSSLLADTQYF. DNA for the CDR3: TGTTCCAGCAGCTTACTGGCCGATACGCAGTATTTT.

The V call is TRBV5-1, the J call TRBJ2-1; the match to TRBD1 covers 7 bases. Germline-derived CDR1 and CDR2 are SGHRS and YFSETQ. Trimming at V came to 0 bases and at J to 9 bases, leaving 9 bases not matched to a gene. The CDR3 runs 15 residues. The CDR3: CASSLVPGGYVEQFF. The CDR3 bases are TGCGCCAGCAGCTTGGTGCCAGGGGGTTATGTTGAGCAGTTCTTC.

The gene calls are TRBV20-1 and TRBJ2-7; TRBD2 is a possible D gene (6 bases). From germline, CDR1 is DFQATT and CDR2 SNEGSKA (reference sequence). V was shortened by 4 bases and J by 6 bases, with 16 bases between the two germline ends. CDR3 length equals 13 residues. CDR3 sequence: CSATINGGTEQYF. The CDR3 coding sequence is TGCAGTGCTACAATCAACGGGGGTACCGAGCAGTACTTC.

This clonotype was detected a few times. The CDR3 reads CAISGSGGTDTQYF. Here the CDR3 DNA reads TGTGCCATCAGTGGGTCAGGGGGCACAGATACGCAGTATTTT. The V call is TRBV10-3, the J call TRBJ2-3; possible D gene TRBD1, 6 bases. Trimming cost V 4 bases and J 1 base, with 9 bases left between them. CDR1 is ENHRY and CDR2 is SYGVKD in the germline V gene. The CDR3 is 14 amino acids.

This clonotype occurred a few times. The CDR3 DNA sequence: TGTGCCAGCAGTTACGGGGGGGGACAGATCTACGAGCAGTACTTC. It translates to CASSYGGGQIYEQYF. The rearrangement uses TRBV6-5 and TRBJ2-7; the D gene could be TRBD1 or TRBD2 (7 bases each). Germline assignment: CDR1 MNHEY and CDR2 SVGAGI. Trimming took 2 bases from V and 3 from J, leaving 14 bases between them. The CDR3 has 15 residues.

The chain recombines TRBV19 with TRBJ2-2; D is uncertain. This CDR3 has 15 residues. V lost 6 bases and J lost 1, with 12 bases in between. The V gene's germline CDR1 is LNHDA and CDR2 SQIVND (reference sequence). CDR3 in amino acids: CASREALLNTGELFF. CDR3 coding DNA: TGTGCCAGTAGAGAAGCGCTACTGAACACCGGGGAGCTGTTTTTT.

This clonotype was detected a few times. This chain links TRBV3-1 with TRBJ2-7; TRBD2 agrees at 10 bases. Germline assignment: CDR1 LGHDT and CDR2 YNNKEL (reference sequence). The CDR3 sequence is 16 residues long. V shed 4 bases, J shed 4 bases, and the junction held 10 bases outside the gene matches. CDR3 DNA sequence: TGTGCCAGCAGCCCAGGGAGACTAGCGGGTGATTACGAGCAGTACTTC. As protein: CASSPGRLAGDYEQYF.